This T cell receptor (beta chain) was sequenced during a study of STAT5B mutations in CD4+ large granular lymphocyte leukemia (dated by TCRdb to between 2021 and 2023). About the full investigation: Among healthy controls, the CDR3 'QG' motif was associated with a particular HLA allele. The purity of purified fractions was confirmed by flow cytometry on FACSCanto II or FACSVerse to exceed 95% among lymphocytes. TCRbeta repertoires of CD4+ T-cell large granular lymphocyte leukemia patients were compared with those of healthy blood donors. Overall study results and their limits: The main leukemic clonotypes were found to be private to each patient, although more than 20% of the main leukemic clonotypes were detected at low frequency in the non-leukemic repertoires of other patients. The data were not HLA-matched, and the relatively small sample size could explain the higher clonality seen in CD4+ compared with CD8+ T-LGLL. CD4-sorted patient repertoires appeared more clonal than healthy CD4+ repertoires, and this difference persisted after removing the putative leukemic clones. Enrichment of TRBV06-family usage was observed among the top patient clones (8/27) relative to healthy controls (2/35).

Healthy controls were fewer than 40 blood donors whose buffy coats came from the Finnish Red Cross blood service. All TCR-sequenced material derived from peripheral blood: patient blood samples and healthy donor buffy coats. Ficoll-Hypaque gradient centrifugation was used to isolate peripheral blood mononuclear cells. Magnetic purification was used to isolate CD4+ cells from the buffy coats of the healthy controls. The Gentra Puregene Cell and Tissue kit was used to extract genomic DNA, and a Qubit 2.0 fluorometer was used to measure the amount of genomic DNA. The immunoSEQ assay at survey resolution was applied to genomic DNA for sequencing of TCRbeta rearrangements. The paper's processing steps were these. In the TCR sequencing data, the smallest productive clonotype frequency that could be detected was 2.59 x 10-5. Only productive TCRbeta rearrangements, defined as complete and in-frame sequences, were included in the analyses. The clonality of each sample was calculated as Simpson clonality in the immunoSEQ Analyzer version 3.0. Clones were categorized by frequency as very rare, small, medium, large (1-20%) or hyperexpanded (>20%). Generation probabilities were estimated with OLGA 1.2.3, V-gene circos plots were made with VDJtools, specificities were searched in VDJdb, and CDR3 motifs were identified with GLIPH. The immuneACCESS repertoire file appears here via TCRdb, limited to in-frame rearrangements. These files lack a portion of the clones; in checked studies, under half of the deficit traces to unresolved V genes, and the cause of the others is not known. That table furnishes V, J and clone size, whereas the DNA furnished D and trimming. This sample holds approximately 31,000 clones; roughly 70% were observed only once. More than 1% of the sample comes from the top ten.

In this sample, this clone turned up a few times. Its specific antigen is unknown. Per-nucleotide qualities are absent, and no much larger clonotype sits a single base away. CDR1 and CDR2, looked up from the germline V gene, are SGHTA and FQGNSA. Its CDR3 holds 14 amino acids, cysteine through phenylalanine. The sequence is cut down to CDR3 DNA, 42 bases in frame from base 1. V lost 6 bases and J lost 6 bases; the stretch between them is 17 bases long. Sequenced input: CD4+ T cells from blood buffy coats. The rearrangement combines TRBV7-2 with TRBJ1-2; there is no confident call for the D gene. This receptor was obtained from a human donor in good health. The bases read TGTGCCAGCAGGGTAGCCGGGTCAATGCATGGCTACACCTTC. Its amino acids are CASRVAGSMHGYTF.